Detailed here is one T cell receptor beta chain. Its cognate antigen is unknown. CDR1 and CDR2 from the germline V gene are SGHNT and YYREEE (reference sequence). Deletions cut 7 bases from V and 3 bases from J, with 14 bases between. The length of the CDR3 is 14 residues. The protocol was immunoSEQ multiplex PCR, while the TCRdb copy is restricted to in-frame clones and leaves out a portion. The table has around 96,000 clones, approximately 90% seen once; the top ten hold around 0.18%. The data are from a study of graft-versus-host responses after intestinal transplantation. The wider study: Multivisceral, liver-intestinal, or isolated intestinal transplants were received by the recipients. Anti-thymocyte globulin induction, then tacrolimus and steroids for about three years, went to all recipients.

Study-level findings and limits: Recipient-marrow GvH clones were detected, some having first appeared in ileum or blood. Early post-transplant declines in HvG were associated with peak levels of circulating GvH clones.

The chain has TRBV5-4 and TRBJ2-1; weak D call: TRBD2 (6 bases). This specimen consisted of unstimulated CD4+ T cells sorted from spleen or lymph node cells, obtained before intestinal transplant. The source of this sequence is a human donor who received an intestinal transplant. The CDR3 sequence is CASDDGRNYNEQFF. Written as DNA, the CDR3 is TGTGCCAGCGACGACGGGAGAAACTACAATGAGCAGTTCTTC.